The next 26 T cell receptor beta chains were all read from a single sample in a study of T cell responses to AZD1222 COVID-19 vaccine. Produced via immunoSEQ multiplex PCR; TCRdb's table is partial and in-frame only. The sample has about 67,000 clones, 83% seen once. The specimen comprised peripheral blood, sampled 28 days after the second AZD1222 dose. The receptors originated from an adult who received the AZD1222 COVID-19 vaccine.

The chain joins TRBV6-5 to TRBJ1-5; D is perhaps TRBD1 (5 bases). Looked up from germline, CDR1 is MNHEY and CDR2 is SVGAGI. Trimming left V 7 bases short and J 4 bases short, with 14 bases between. The CDR3 runs 14 residues. The CDR3 spells CASTQTVSNQPQHF. Written as DNA, the CDR3 is TGTGCCAGCACCCAGACAGTCTCAAATCAGCCCCAGCATTTT.

This clone came up once. CDR3 nucleotides: TGTGCCAGCAGTGAACCGGCAGGCCCGACCTATAACTATGGCTACACCTTC. Protein product: CASSEPAGPTYNYGYTF. The chain recombines TRBV2 with TRBJ1-2; D ambiguous. The germline V and J ends were trimmed by 2 bases and 1 base, with 17 bases remaining between them. Germline V gene lookup returns CDR1 SNHLY and CDR2 FYNNEI. The CDR3 runs to 17 residues. Full variable domain (remainder filled in from reference TRBV2 and TRBJ1-2): EPEVTQTPSHQVTQMGQEVILRCVPISNHLYFYWYRQILGQKVEFLVSFYNNEISEKSEIFDDQFSVERPDGSNFTLKIRSTKLEDSAMYFCASSEPAGPTYNYGYTFGSGTRLTVV.

This clone appeared a single time. The chain is built from TRBV6-5 and TRBJ1-2, with D uncertain. The CDR3 has 12 amino acids. V lost 4 bases to trimming and J lost 4 bases, with 7 bases between them. Germline CDR1 and CDR2: MNHEY and SVGAGI. The CDR3 DNA sequence: TGTGCCAGCAGTTCATATACCTATGGCTACACCTTC. Translated, it gives CASSSYTYGYTF.

In its sample, this clone was seen once. The genes are TRBV19 and TRBJ1-4; 8 bases align to TRBD1. J lost 7 bases, V lost 10 bases, and 11 bases had no gene match. Germline V gives CDR1 LNHDA, CDR2 SQIVND (reference sequence). CDR3 length: 14 amino acids. The CDR3: CATNDRGGGEKLFF. In DNA, the CDR3 is TGTGCCACCAACGACAGGGGAGGGGGTGAAAAACTGTTTTTT.

The chain recombines TRBV5-6 with TRBJ2-7; D possibly corresponds to TRBD2 (5 bases). V was trimmed by 3 bases and J by 0 bases, leaving 13 bases between them. The CDR3 sequence is 15 residues long. Germline values: CDR1 SGHDT, CDR2 YYEEEE. CDR3 sequence (DNA): TGTGCCAGCAGCTCGGCACCGGGGAGCTCCTACGAGCAGTACTTC. Protein sequence: CASSSAPGSSYEQYF.

The gene calls are TRBV7-7 and TRBJ2-6, with 8 bases that match TRBD1. CDR1 SSHAT and CDR2 FNYEAQ come from the germline V gene (reference sequence). Trimming at V came to 3 bases and at J to 0 bases, leaving 4 bases not matched to a gene. The CDR3 is 17 amino acids. The CDR3 here is CASSFGTGFSGANVLTF. The CDR3 nucleotides are TGTGCCAGCAGCTTCGGGACAGGCTTCTCTGGGGCCAACGTCCTGACTTTC.

The CDR3 nucleotides read TGTGCCAGCAGGATCCGGGACGGGAGTAAGAATGAGCAGTTCTTC. It codes for CASRIRDGSKNEQFF. V usage is TRBV6-5 and J usage is TRBJ2-1; tentative D call: TRBD2 (6 bases). The CDR3 runs 15 residues. V dropped 6 bases and J dropped 7 bases, with 19 bases sitting between them. From germline, CDR1 is MNHEY and CDR2 SVGAGI.

The chain has TRBV7-9 and TRBJ2-1; maybe TRBD1 (5 bases). Trimming left V 0 bases short and J 8 bases short, with 11 bases between. The CDR3 is 14 residues long. Germline CDR1 and CDR2: SEHNR and FQNEAQ (reference sequence). The CDR3 DNA follows: TGTGCCAGCAGCTTAGCGTTTTCAGGGCATGAGCAGTTCTTC. It is translated as CASSLAFSGHEQFF.

The chain is built from TRBV6-5 and TRBJ1-2, with D maybe TRBD1 (6 bases). CDR1 and CDR2 from the germline V gene are MNHEY and SVGAGI. This CDR3 comprises 13 residues. V shed 6 bases and J shed 5 bases, with 13 bases lying between them. The CDR3 region is CASSFRRGYGYTF. The CDR3 DNA follows: TGTGCCAGCAGCTTCAGGAGGGGGTATGGCTACACCTTC.

This clone was detected ten times or more. The chain carries TRBV29-1 and TRBJ2-7; the D gene could be TRBD1 or TRBD2 (5 bases each). The V gene lost 6 bases and the J gene lost 2 bases, with 14 bases spanning the gap. Germline assignment: CDR1 SQVTM and CDR2 ANQGSEA. The CDR3 is made up of 13 amino acids. The CDR3 reads CSVKQVGAYEQYF. The CDR3 bases are TGCAGCGTGAAACAGGTGGGAGCCTACGAGCAGTACTTC.

The V gene is TRBV4-3, the J gene TRBJ1-3; possible D gene TRBD1, 5 bases. The germline V gene encodes CDR1 LGHNA and CDR2 YSLEER. Trimming removed 3 bases from V and 2 bases from J, with 8 bases in between. CDR3 length: 14 residues. The CDR3 DNA follows: TGCGCCAGCAGCCATCAGGGTACTGGAAACACCATATATTTT. Residues: CASSHQGTGNTIYF.

In its sample, this clone was seen a few times. This chain links TRBV6-6 with TRBJ2-3; D remains unclear. With 2 bases removed from V and 10 bases from J, the gap between germline ends came to 13 bases. This CDR3 has 13 residues. Germline V gene data show CDR1 as MNHNY and CDR2 as SVGAGI (reference sequence). The CDR3 DNA sequence: TGTGCCAGCAGTTACCCCTTTGTTTCCTCGCAGTATTTT. Residues: CASSYPFVSSQYF.

The V call is TRBV7-9, the J call TRBJ1-2; D is perhaps TRBD1 (5 bases). CDR1 is SEHNR and CDR2 is FQNEAQ in the germline V gene (reference sequence). The germline V and J ends were trimmed by 1 base and 4 bases, with 13 bases remaining between them. The CDR3 has 15 amino acids. The CDR3, as DNA: TGTGCCAGCAGCTTAGTGGGCAGGGAGTTCTATGGCTACACCTTC. Translation gives CASSLVGREFYGYTF.

The gene calls are TRBV3-1 (or the pseudogene TRBV3-2) and TRBJ2-6; D gene ambiguous. V was pared by 1 base and J by 0 bases, with 10 bases between. CDR1 and CDR2 from the germline V gene are LGHDT and YNNKEL (reference sequence). The CDR3 spans 17 residues. The CDR3 DNA is TGTGCCAGCAGCCAAGGGAGCACGCTCTCTGGGGCCAACGTCCTGACTTTC. Its translation is CASSQGSTLSGANVLTF.

This chain joins TRBV7-2 and TRBJ2-3; no reliable D call. CDR1 is SGHTA, CDR2 FQGNSA, per germline. This CDR3 has 14 residues. V lost 1 base, J lost 2 bases, and 7 bases lay in between. CDR3 sequence (DNA): TGTGCCAGCAGCTTAGAACTCAACACAGATACGCAGTATTTT. Encoded protein: CASSLELNTDTQYF.

This chain uses TRBV18 with TRBJ2-7; no definite D call. This CDR3 spans 11 amino acids. CDR1 is KGHSH, CDR2 LQKENI, per germline. Trimming took 3 bases from V and 9 from J, leaving 9 bases between them. For the CDR3, the DNA is TGTGCCAGCTCACCGGGGTCCGGGCAGTACTTC. The encoded protein is CASSPGSGQYF.

The V gene is TRBV3-1 (or the pseudogene TRBV3-2), the J gene TRBJ1-3; TRBD1 matches at 8 bases. The germline V gene encodes CDR1 LGHDT and CDR2 YNNKEL (reference sequence). Losses at the gene ends were 0 bases for V and 2 bases for J; bases not matched to a gene: 9. CDR3 length: 18 amino acids. The CDR3 DNA reads as TGTGCCAGCAGCCAAGAAACCGGGACAGGTATCACTGGAAACACCATATATTTT. This codes for CASSQETGTGITGNTIYF.

The chain has TRBV5-5 and TRBJ1-5, with 10 bases matching TRBD1. CDR1 and CDR2 from the germline V gene are SGHKS and YYEKEE (reference sequence). J lost 3 bases, V lost 4 bases, and 7 bases had no gene match. The CDR3 spans 16 residues. The CDR3 region is CASSTGQGTSNQPQHF. CDR3 nucleotides: TGTGCCAGCAGCACGGGACAGGGGACTTCCAATCAGCCCCAGCATTTT.

The genes are TRBV2 and TRBJ1-3; 7 bases are shared with TRBD1. CDR3 size: 16 residues. Germline V CDR1 and CDR2: SNHLY, FYNNEI. Trimming took 4 bases from V and 2 from J; bases not matched to a gene: 8. The CDR3 region has the DNA TGTGCCAGCAGTGCGTCGGTGGACAGGACTGGAAACACCATATATTTT. Amino acid sequence: CASSASVDRTGNTIYF.

The chain recombines TRBV5-1 with TRBJ1-2; TRBD1 agrees at 8 bases. This CDR3 is built from 16 residues. Trimming removed 0 bases from V and 5 bases from J; junction bases left unmatched: 9. The germline gives CDR1 SGHRS, CDR2 YFSETQ. CDR3 loop: CASSLGPTDRGYGYTF. In DNA form, the CDR3 reads TGCGCCAGCAGCTTGGGCCCGACTGACAGGGGTTATGGCTACACCTTC.

The rearrangement joins TRBV14 to TRBJ2-7; D not certain. The V gene's germline CDR1 is SGHDN and CDR2 FVKESK. This CDR3 has 13 residues. Trimming pared 2 bases from V and 1 base from J, leaving 6 bases between. CDR3 sequence: CASSQMGSYEQYF. The CDR3 DNA sequence: TGTGCCAGCAGCCAAATGGGGTCCTACGAGCAGTACTTC.

The chain recombines TRBV7-7 with TRBJ2-3, with a weak D call TRBD2 (6 bases). The CDR3 covers 18 residues. Germline CDR1 reads SSHAT; CDR2 reads FNYEAQ (reference sequence). V was pared by 2 bases and J by 0 bases, with 18 bases between. CDR3: CASSLTPGGTGSTDTQYF. For the CDR3, the DNA is TGTGCCAGCAGCTTAACGCCCGGGGGAACGGGAAGCACAGATACGCAGTATTTT.

V usage is TRBV6-4 and J usage is TRBJ2-2; TRBD1 agrees at 11 bases. The V segment lost 6 bases and the J segment 5 bases; nucleotides outside the gene matches: 8. The germline CDR1 and CDR2 sequences are MRHNA and SNTAGT. The CDR3 contains 16 residues. CDR3: CASRRGQGELTGELFF. The CDR3 DNA is TGTGCCAGCAGACGGGGACAGGGGGAGCTGACCGGGGAGCTGTTTTTT.

The chain combines TRBV7-7 with TRBJ2-6; TRBD1 agrees at 9 bases. This CDR3 region has 17 residues. Germline lookup yields CDR1 SSHAT and CDR2 FNYEAQ (reference sequence). The junction had 7 bases not matched to a gene; V was cut back by 5 bases and J by 2 bases. The CDR3 bases are TGTGCCAGCAGCCGATCTGGGGACAGGGCTGGGGCCAACGTCCTGACTTTC. Translated, it gives CASSRSGDRAGANVLTF.

The J gene is TRBJ1-2, the V gene TRBV27; the D is unclear. The germline V gene has CDR1 MNHEY and CDR2 SMNVEV (reference sequence). The CDR3 has 13 amino acids. Trimming left V 5 bases short and J 2 bases short, with 9 bases between. CDR3 protein: CASSQGWNYGYTF. DNA for the CDR3: TGTGCCAGCAGTCAAGGGTGGAACTATGGCTACACCTTC.

The CDR3: CATSSLPLNTEAFF. The DNA of the CDR3 is TGTGCCACCAGCAGCCTACCGCTGAACACTGAAGCTTTCTTT. The chain is built from TRBV15 and TRBJ1-1, with no clear D. CDR1 and CDR2 from the germline V gene are LNHNV and YYDKDF (reference sequence). Between the trimmed V and J ends, which lost 3 bases and 0 bases, there was a span of 8 bases. There are 14 residues in the CDR3.